This TCR beta chain derives from a study of read filtering for tumor transcriptome and immune sequencing. General observations from the study: The CD138-negative fraction was mixed bone marrow immune cells, not pure T cells. IR-seq captured clonotypes deeper and more reliably than RNA-seq.

Sampling of bone marrow took place during active disease in every patient. From 350 to 500 ng of RNA, a library with molecular barcoded alpha/delta and beta/gamma adaptors was made. MiXCR, applied by TCRdb to the reads, yields one record per CDR3 protein. The table lists approximately 58,000 distinct CDR3 sequences, approximately 13% of them singletons, with about a sixth in the top ten. There are a few counts of this clonotype. No antigen is known for it. The CDR3 is 13 amino acids. Trimming pared 4 bases from V and 9 bases from J, leaving 15 bases between. The genes are TRBV12-3 or TRBV12-4 and TRBJ2-5; D is possibly TRBD1 or TRBD2 (6 bases each). This TCR was sampled from a donor at least 40 years old with multiple myeloma. Material for sequencing was a population of CD138-negative cells sorted from bone marrow. The CDR3 region has the DNA TGTGCCAGCAGTTCCGGACAGAGGGAGGCCCAGTACTTC. This encodes CASSSGQREAQYF.